Below, 14 T cell receptor beta chains from the same sample are listed, as sequenced in a study of blood T cell repertoires in COVID-19. TCRdb's copy holds only in-frame clones and misses some; the assay was immunoSEQ multiplex PCR. Here the sample spans under 200,000 clones, approximately 88% being singletons. Sequences were obtained from PBMCs or T cells enriched from blood (not recorded which). These receptors came from a woman in her 50s who had recovered from COVID-19.

This clone came up once. V usage is TRBV3-1 (or the pseudogene TRBV3-2) and J usage is TRBJ1-1; possibly TRBD1 for D (6 bases). This CDR3 is built from 14 residues. Germline CDR1 is LGHDT and CDR2 is YNNKEL (reference sequence). V was trimmed by 2 bases and J by 3 bases, leaving 10 bases between them. The CDR3 loop is CASSQPRQDTEAFF. CDR3 coding DNA: TGTGCCAGCAGCCAACCCCGACAGGACACTGAAGCTTTCTTT.

This clone was found once. The rearrangement uses TRBV29-1 and TRBJ1-1; 7 bases align to TRBD1. The length of the CDR3 is 15 residues. The V segment lost 2 bases and the J segment 1 base; nucleotides outside the gene matches: 7. Germline loops: CDR1 SQVTM, CDR2 ANQGSEA. The CDR3 DNA follows: TGCAGCGTTGAAACCCGGGACAGATCGAACACTGAAGCTTTCTTT. Encoded protein: CSVETRDRSNTEAFF.

This clone was recorded once. The chain has TRBV4-3 and TRBJ1-5, with TRBD1 matching over 9 bases. This CDR3 region has 15 residues. Germline loops: CDR1 LGHNA, CDR2 YSLEER. The J segment lost 3 bases and the V segment lost 4 bases, leaving 4 bases of the junction unmatched. CDR3 loop: CASSRDRANNQPQHF. The DNA of the CDR3 is TGCGCCAGCAGCCGGGACAGGGCTAACAATCAGCCCCAGCATTTT.

The chain uses TRBV19 and TRBJ1-1, with 7 bases identical to TRBD1. The trim removed 6 bases at V and 7 bases at J, leaving 8 bases unmatched. The germline V gene has CDR1 LNHDA and CDR2 SQIVND (reference sequence). This CDR3 contains 13 residues. The CDR3 is CASSPLGTVEAFF. The CDR3 nucleotides read TGTGCCAGTAGCCCCCTCGGGACAGTTGAAGCTTTCTTT.

This chain uses TRBV27 with TRBJ1-6, with a possible D match to TRBD1 (6 bases). This CDR3 has 16 residues. Trimming stripped 1 base from V and 9 bases from J, with 16 bases between. CDR1 is MNHEY and CDR2 is SMNVEV in the germline V gene (reference sequence). The CDR3: CASSLFSGTGLSPLHF. DNA of the CDR3: TGTGCCAGCAGTTTATTCTCGGGAACAGGGCTTTCACCCCTCCACTTT.

This rearrangement joins TRBV4-1 to TRBJ1-2; D might be TRBD1 (5 bases). Germline V gene data show CDR1 as MGHRA and CDR2 as YSYEKL. Trimming left V 3 bases short and J 4 bases short, with 21 bases between. This CDR3 region has 17 residues. CDR3 amino acids: CASSHALDRITIYGYTF. The CDR3 region has the DNA TGCGCCAGCAGCCATGCACTTGACAGAATTACCATCTATGGCTACACCTTC.

V is TRBV5-4 and J is TRBJ1-1; tentatively, D is TRBD1 (5 bases). Germline-derived CDR1 and CDR2 are SGHNT and YYREEE (reference sequence). The CDR3 sequence is 15 residues long. Trimming left V 0 bases short and J 4 bases short, with 13 bases between. The CDR3 spells CASSLDRPSGTEAFF. The DNA of the CDR3 is TGTGCCAGCAGCTTGGACAGGCCCTCGGGCACTGAAGCTTTCTTT.

The rearrangement uses TRBV6-6 and TRBJ2-7, with D perhaps TRBD2 (6 bases). Per germline, CDR1 MNHNY and CDR2 SVGAGI (reference sequence). V was clipped by 5 bases and J by 3 bases, with 14 bases between them. The CDR3 consists of 14 residues. CDR3 sequence reads: CASSNRDSLYEQYF. DNA of the CDR3: TGTGCCAGCAGTAACCGGGACTCCCTCTACGAGCAGTACTTC.

The gene calls are TRBV15 and TRBJ2-7; 8 positions match TRBD1. V lost 0 bases and J lost 0; bases outside the gene matches: 4. CDR1 LNHNV and CDR2 YYDKDF come from the germline V gene (reference sequence). The length of the CDR3 is 16 residues. CDR3 sequence (DNA): TGTGCCACCAGCAGAGATAGGACAGGGTCCTCCTACGAGCAGTACTTC. Its protein product is CATSRDRTGSSYEQYF.

The J gene is TRBJ2-7, the V gene TRBV6-5, with TRBD1 identical over 10 bases. This CDR3 is 14 amino acids long. Germline V gives CDR1 MNHEY, CDR2 SVGAGI. The V and J ends lost 6 bases and 3 bases, in that order; junction bases with no gene match: 5. CDR3 DNA: TGTGCCAGCAGACTGGGACAGGGGATCTACGAGCAGTACTTC. This sequence encodes CASRLGQGIYEQYF.

The rearrangement links TRBV4-3 to TRBJ1-5; 7 bases align to TRBD1. Trimming took 0 bases from V and 4 from J; bases not matched to a gene: 3. Germline V CDR1 and CDR2: LGHNA, YSLEER. CDR3 length: 15 residues. The CDR3, as DNA: TGCGCCAGCAGCCAAGAGGGACAGTCGAATCAGCCCCAGCATTTT. Translated, it gives CASSQEGQSNQPQHF.

The chain joins TRBV5-4 to TRBJ2-7; possibly TRBD1 for D (6 bases). V was cut by 6 bases and J by 5 bases, with 27 bases left in between. The germline CDR1 and CDR2 sequences are SGHNT and YYREEE (reference sequence). CDR3 length equals 17 residues. The CDR3 coding sequence is TGTGCCAGCACGAATCCCCATGCGACAGGCATTTTAAACGAGCAGTACTTC. Protein sequence: CASTNPHATGILNEQYF.

This clone was detected once. The chain has TRBV11-3 and TRBJ2-3, with a tentative D call TRBD2 (7 bases). Germline CDR1 and CDR2: SGHNT and YENEEA. The CDR3 sequence is 16 residues long. Trimming removed 3 bases at V and 2 bases at J, with 15 bases between. CDR3 residues: CASSFLSGGPTDTQYF. The CDR3 nucleotides read TGTGCCAGCAGCTTTTTGTCCGGGGGGCCCACAGATACGCAGTATTTT.

The CDR3 DNA follows: TGTGCCAGCAGCTTCCAGGGATGGGGAAACACTGAAGCTTTCTTT. Its protein is CASSFQGWGNTEAFF. J is TRBJ1-1 and V is TRBV5-6, with D maybe TRBD1 (5 bases). The CDR3 length is 15 residues. V lost 2 bases, J lost 2 bases, and 13 bases lay in between. Germline lookup yields CDR1 SGHDT and CDR2 YYEEEE.